Below, 25 T cell receptor beta chains from the same sample are listed, as sequenced in a study of T cells in Graves' hyperthyroidism and ophthalmopathy (dated by TCRdb to between 2018 and 2020). The library was obtained by multiplex PCR. The sequencer listed for this sample is Illumina HiSeq 2000. The TCR beta CDR3 regions were amplified from the RNA transcripts. A first-round RT-PCR of the TCR CDR3 used the HTBI primer set with the Qiagen OneStep RT-PCR kit. TCRdb reworked the public reads: Q25 trimming with fastp, MiXCR clone assembly, productive beta chains retained. All rows with the same CDR3 protein become a single entry with the most common DNA and genes. The sample table contains a few hundred thousand distinct CDR3 sequences; only one count was recorded for 15% to 19% of them. Of the sample, 13% to 15% falls within the top ten clones. The sequenced material came from blood. The receptor source for this set is a young woman with Graves' hyperthyroidism.

The chain employs TRBV9 and TRBJ2-2; 9 bases are a match to TRBD2. The CDR3 consists of 17 residues. The trim removed 0 bases at V and 3 bases at J, leaving 6 bases unmatched. Germline CDR1 and CDR2: SGDLS and YYNGEE. CDR3 in amino acids: CASSVVTGTSYTGELFF. The CDR3 nucleotides are TGTGCCAGCAGCGTAGTGACGGGGACTAGCTACACCGGGGAGCTGTTTTTT.

The chain has TRBV20-1 and TRBJ2-5; 8 nucleotides agree with TRBD2. V dropped 5 bases and J dropped 4; count of bases not matched to a gene: 9. Germline CDR1 is DFQATT and CDR2 is SNEGSKA (reference sequence). CDR3 size: 14 residues. This CDR3 reads CSAPQAGVGETQYF. CDR3 nucleotide sequence: TGCAGTGCTCCCCAAGCGGGAGTCGGAGAGACCCAGTACTTC.

This clonotype was seen many times. The V call is TRBV15, the J call TRBJ1-2; the D gene is possibly TRBD1 (6 bases). V gave up 0 bases and J gave up 5 bases, with 16 bases separating them. Germline CDR1 reads LNHNV; CDR2 reads YYDKDF (reference sequence). This CDR3 is built from 16 residues. As DNA, the CDR3 is TGTGCCACCAGCAGAGATAGGAACAGGGCCGAGTATGGCTACACCTTC. As protein: CATSRDRNRAEYGYTF.

The sample holds many counts of this clonotype. J is TRBJ1-6 and V is TRBV5-1; D not certain. The CDR3 runs 14 residues. Trimming removed 3 bases at V and 7 bases at J, with 11 bases between. Germline V gene lookup returns CDR1 SGHRS and CDR2 YFSETQ. The DNA of the CDR3 is TGCGCCAGCAGCTCGCAGAATACCAATTCACCCCTCCACTTT. It encodes CASSSQNTNSPLHF.

The rearrangement joins TRBV14 to TRBJ1-2; 9 nucleotides align to TRBD1. Germline V gene sequence: CDR1 SGHDN, CDR2 FVKESK. The V gene end was trimmed by 4 bases and the J gene end by 0 bases; junction bases not matched to a gene: 9. CDR3 length: 17 amino acids. DNA of the CDR3: TGTGCCAGCAGCCTCGGGACAGGGAGTATGGCTAACTATGGCTACACCTTC. Its protein is CASSLGTGSMANYGYTF.

This clonotype has only one observation. It may be a read error: a sequence one base away is much more abundant. CDR3 DNA: TGTGCCGGTAGCTCTCTAGCGGGCCGCACAGATACGCAGTATTTT. Its translation is CAGSSLAGRTDTQYF. The chain recombines TRBV19 with TRBJ2-3; 8 nucleotides align to TRBD2. CDR3 length: 15 residues. Germline CDR1 reads LNHDA; CDR2 reads SQIVND (reference sequence).

This clonotype was counted between two and nine times. The genes are TRBV18 and TRBJ1-3; D is unclear. The V end was cut by 5 bases, the J end by 0 bases, with 8 bases between. The CDR3 runs 14 residues. Germline V CDR1 and CDR2: KGHSH, LQKENI. The CDR3 region has the DNA TGTGCCAGCTCAGTTAAAGCCTCTGGAAACACCATATATTTT. It codes for CASSVKASGNTIYF.

In its sample, this clonotype was seen a few times. The rearrangement uses TRBV6-2 or TRBV6-3 and TRBJ1-3; D call uncertain. Germline V gives CDR1 MNHEY, CDR2 SVGEGT. This CDR3 is built from 15 residues. The germline V and J ends were trimmed by 5 bases and 5 bases, with 16 bases remaining between them. The DNA for the CDR3 is TGTGCCAGCAGTCCGTCGCGAGAATCAAGAAACACCATATATTTT. This gives the protein CASSPSRESRNTIYF.

The chain carries TRBV20-1 and TRBJ1-1; 10 bases line up with TRBD1. Germline V CDR1 and CDR2: DFQATT, SNEGSKA (reference sequence). V gave up 6 bases and J gave up 2 bases; unmatched junction bases: 6. This CDR3 spans 14 amino acids. The CDR3 region is CSARDRGYNTEAFF. CDR3 nucleotide sequence: TGCAGTGCACGGGACAGGGGTTACAACACTGAAGCTTTCTTT.

The V gene is TRBV5-6, the J gene TRBJ2-7, with 9 bases matching TRBD2. CDR1 and CDR2 from the germline V gene are SGHDT and YYEEEE. The CDR3 has 16 residues. The V segment lost 4 bases and the J segment 5 bases; nucleotides outside the gene matches: 13. Here the CDR3 reads CASSRPSWREGHEQYF. CDR3 bases: TGTGCCAGCAGCAGACCTTCTTGGCGGGAGGGACACGAGCAGTACTTC.

This clonotype came up many times. The chain uses TRBV28 and TRBJ2-3, with a weak D call TRBD2 (5 bases). Germline-derived CDR1 and CDR2 are MDHEN and SYDVKM. The V gene lost 6 bases and the J gene lost 2 bases, with 15 bases spanning the gap. CDR3 length: 15 amino acids. The CDR3 loop is CASSFVSAYTDTQYF. The DNA of the CDR3 is TGTGCCAGCAGCTTCGTTAGCGCTTACACAGATACGCAGTATTTT.

CDR3 DNA: TGTGCCAGCAGCCGGCGGGGCTTCAAGGACGAGCAGTACTTC. Encoded protein: CASSRRGFKDEQYF. The V call is TRBV12-3 or TRBV12-4, the J call TRBJ2-7, with D possibly being TRBD2 (6 bases). V was shortened by 6 bases and J by 5 bases, with 17 bases between the two germline ends. The CDR3 is 14 amino acids.

V usage is TRBV19 and J usage is TRBJ1-1; the D gene is possibly TRBD1 (6 bases). Deletions cut 6 bases from V and 3 bases from J, with 17 bases between. Per germline, CDR1 LNHDA and CDR2 SQIVND (reference sequence). The CDR3 extends over 15 amino acids. The CDR3 nucleotides read TGTGCCAGTAGACTAACAGGGATCGGTGACACTGAAGCTTTCTTT. Its translation: CASRLTGIGDTEAFF.

The chain employs TRBV20-1 and TRBJ1-6; 8 nucleotides agree with TRBD1. This CDR3 spans 19 amino acids. Germline-derived CDR1 and CDR2 are DFQATT and SNEGSKA (reference sequence). With 5 bases clipped from V and 5 bases from J, the junction kept 20 bases outside the gene matches. The CDR3 DNA reads as TGCAGTGCTCCAGCTCCCCCCCCAGGGGGCGGGCTTAATAATTCACCCCTCCACTTT. This gives the protein CSAPAPPPGGGLNNSPLHF.

The chain recombines TRBV12-3 or TRBV12-4 with TRBJ2-1; the D gene is possibly TRBD1 (6 bases). This CDR3 is built from 13 residues. V shed 6 bases and J shed 8 bases, with 14 bases lying between them. This CDR3 is CASRITGYYEQFF. In nucleotides, the CDR3 is TGTGCCAGCAGAATAACAGGGTATTATGAGCAGTTCTTC.

In this sample, this clonotype turned up many times. V is TRBV12-3 or TRBV12-4 and J is TRBJ2-3, with D tentatively TRBD1 (6 bases). The CDR3 runs to 14 residues. Deletions cut 9 bases from V and 2 bases from J, with 15 bases between. The CDR3 sequence: CASDRDTYTDTQYF. The CDR3 region has the DNA TGTGCCAGTGACCGGGACACGTACACAGATACGCAGTATTTT.

This clonotype was seen ten or more times. The rearrangement links TRBV29-1 to TRBJ2-7, with D maybe TRBD1 (5 bases). V was cut by 1 base and J by 4 bases, with 11 bases left in between. The CDR3 has 13 residues. The V gene's germline CDR1 is SQVTM and CDR2 ANQGSEA. Written as DNA, the CDR3 is TGCAGCGTTGAAGGTCAGGCAGGGTACGAGCAGTACTTC. Its protein is CSVEGQAGYEQYF.

This sequence joins TRBV27 and TRBJ2-7, with 11 bases matching TRBD2. The trim removed 4 bases at V and 2 bases at J, leaving 4 bases unmatched. The CDR3 is 15 amino acids. Per germline, CDR1 MNHEY and CDR2 SMNVEV (reference sequence). CDR3: CASSSIAGGPYEQYF. The CDR3 nucleotides read TGTGCCAGCAGTTCCATAGCGGGGGGGCCCTACGAGCAGTACTTC.

The chain links TRBV6-1 to TRBJ1-2; no firm D call. V lost 6 bases and J 4 bases, leaving 18 bases between the germline ends. CDR3 length equals 15 residues. The V gene's germline CDR1 is MNHNS and CDR2 SASEGT. The chain's CDR3 is CASSRMERTFYGYTF. CDR3 bases: TGTGCCAGCAGCAGAATGGAACGGACCTTCTATGGCTACACCTTC.

This clonotype appeared many times. The V gene is TRBV11-1, the J gene TRBJ2-3; TRBD2 matches 12 bases. The germline V gene has CDR1 SGHAT and CDR2 FQDESV (reference sequence). CDR3 size: 16 residues. The ends lost 5 bases at V and 7 bases at J; junction bases unmatched: 10. The CDR3 sequence is CASSHPTSGSRYTQYF. The CDR3 DNA sequence: TGTGCCAGCAGCCATCCGACTAGCGGGAGCAGGTATACGCAGTATTTT.

This clonotype was detected once. This chain joins TRBV20-1 and TRBJ1-2; 9 positions agree with TRBD1. V lost 5 bases and J lost 0; bases outside the gene matches: 10. The V gene's germline CDR1 is DFQATT and CDR2 SNEGSKA (reference sequence). The length of the CDR3 is 16 residues. DNA of the CDR3: TGCAGTGCTTCGCCGGGACAGGGTACCCCTAACTATGGCTACACCTTC. This codes for CSASPGQGTPNYGYTF.

This clonotype was detected only a few times. This sequence joins TRBV24-1 and TRBJ2-7; D unresolved. The CDR3 sequence is 11 residues long. Germline V lookup: CDR1 KGHDR, CDR2 SFDVKD. Trimming pared 9 bases from V and 3 bases from J, leaving 8 bases between. Here the CDR3 DNA reads TGTGCCACCGGATCAGGCTACGAGCAGTACTTC. Translating it yields CATGSGYEQYF.

Ten or more counts support this clonotype. The chain employs TRBV28 and TRBJ2-7; tentative D call: TRBD1 (6 bases). Trimming left V 8 bases short and J 4 bases short, with 12 bases between. The CDR3 is 12 residues long. Germline loops: CDR1 MDHEN, CDR2 SYDVKM. The CDR3 DNA reads TGTGCCAGCGCGCAGGGGACATACGAGCAGTACTTC. Translated: CASAQGTYEQYF.

This clonotype showed up just a few times. Here the CDR3 reads CASSGTGKETQYF. CDR3 bases: TGTGCCAGCAGCGGGACGGGAAAAGAGACCCAGTACTTC. The chain links TRBV12-3 or TRBV12-4 to TRBJ2-5; D possibly matches TRBD1 or TRBD2 (5 bases each). The CDR3 extends over 13 amino acids. With 6 bases removed from V and 3 bases from J, the gap between germline ends came to 11 bases.

Ten or more counts support this clonotype. CDR3 in amino acids: CASSRPTGTANYGYTF. The CDR3 DNA reads TGTGCCAGCAGCAGGCCTACCGGGACAGCGAACTATGGCTACACCTTC. This sequence joins TRBV5-5 and TRBJ1-2; 7 positions agree with TRBD1. With 4 bases clipped from V and 2 bases from J, the junction kept 11 bases outside the gene matches. From germline, CDR1 is SGHKS and CDR2 YYEKEE (reference sequence). The CDR3 has 16 residues.